This T cell receptor beta chain stems from a study of T cell responses to AZD1222 COVID-19 vaccine. CDR1 and CDR2 (germline): SGHDT, YYEEEE. Germline trimming cut 4 bases from V and 3 bases from J; bases unmatched to any gene: 12. This CDR3 contains 18 residues. Sequenced by immunoSEQ multiplex PCR; TCRdb stores in-frame clones only, minus some. The table includes about 39,000 clones, just over 85% detected once. Overall study results and limits: Seropositive at baseline were only five or six AZD1222 recipients. After the peak T cell response, and only then, were repertoires sampled. Dominant at 160-218 and 743-854, vaccine-associated CD4 TCRs also spanned spike. Clonal diversity was possibly underestimated; the donors were predominantly white British and more often female.

This clone has a single count. As yet, its antigen is unknown. V gene TRBV5-6 combines with J gene TRBJ2-6; 8 nucleotides agree with TRBD1. The sequence was obtained from an adult who received the MenACWY meningococcal vaccine as a control. The sample here was peripheral blood, taken 28 days after the second dose of the MenACWY control vaccine. In DNA form, the CDR3 reads TGTGCCAGCAGCCTACCAGGGCAGGGGGCGCGTGGGGCCAACGTCCTGACTTTC. This sequence encodes CASSLPGQGARGANVLTF.